Listed here are 32 T cell receptor beta chains from one sample, sequenced in a study of identifying expanded T cells in peripheral blood. Only in-frame clones appear in the TCRdb table, and some are missing; sequencing was by immunoSEQ multiplex PCR. The data show about 82,000 clones, 70% to 90% seen once. The sequencing input was blood. All receptors derive from a person aged 18-70 years in good health.

The J gene is TRBJ1-1, the V gene TRBV2; no clear D gene. The V end was cut by 10 bases, the J end by 4 bases, with 10 bases between. Germline lookup yields CDR1 SNHLY and CDR2 FYNNEI. CDR3 length: 11 amino acids. CDR3 sequence: CATIFITEAFF. The CDR3 nucleotides are TGTGCCACCATCTTCATCACTGAAGCTTTCTTT.

Notes on this clone: This sample includes further DNA sequences coding for the same CDR3. The chain employs TRBV5-1 and TRBJ1-2; tentatively, D is TRBD1 (6 bases). The CDR3 length is 14 residues. Looked up from germline, CDR1 is SGHRS and CDR2 is YFSETQ. V gave up 4 bases and J gave up 4 bases, with 14 bases separating them. CDR3 sequence: CASSPSGGSYGYTF. The CDR3 DNA sequence: TGCGCCAGCAGCCCCTCGGGGGGCAGCTATGGCTACACCTTC.

This chain joins TRBV27 and TRBJ1-2; 11 bases fit TRBD1. CDR1 and CDR2 from the germline V gene are MNHEY and SMNVEV (reference sequence). V gave up 5 bases and J gave up 3 bases; unmatched junction bases: 8. The CDR3 runs to 16 residues. The CDR3 region is CASSPLRTGGDYGYTF. CDR3 DNA sequence: TGTGCCAGCAGTCCTCTCCGGACAGGGGGCGACTATGGCTACACCTTC.

V usage is TRBV11-3 and J usage is TRBJ2-7, with 13 positions matching TRBD2. Germline trimming cut 4 bases from V and 6 bases from J; bases unmatched to any gene: 3. Germline CDR1 is SGHNT and CDR2 is YENEEA. This CDR3 comprises 14 residues. CDR3 nucleotide sequence: TGTGCCAGCAGCTCAGGGACTAGCGGGACCGAGCAGTACTTC. Its protein is CASSSGTSGTEQYF.

This chain links TRBV14 with TRBJ2-7, with D tentatively TRBD2 (6 bases). The CDR3 runs 19 residues. Trimming took off 1 base at V and 1 base at J, with 23 bases between the two ends. Germline assignment: CDR1 SGHDN and CDR2 FVKESK. The CDR3 spells CASSQGLKGLSAGSYEQYF. The CDR3 coding sequence is TGTGCCAGCAGCCAAGGTTTGAAGGGACTCTCCGCGGGGTCCTACGAGCAGTACTTC.

This sequence joins TRBV9 and TRBJ1-2; TRBD1 matches 10 bases. V trimming: 2 bases; J trimming: 8 bases; junction bases outside the gene matches: 0. Germline V gene data show CDR1 as SGDLS and CDR2 as YYNGEE. This CDR3 comprises 12 residues. The CDR3 nucleotides are TGTGCCAGCAGCGTGACAGGGGGCGGCTACACCTTC. Protein: CASSVTGGGYTF.

The chain joins TRBV30 to TRBJ1-5; TRBD1 aligns across 9 bases. The CDR3 covers 14 residues. Germline trimming cut 1 base from V and 4 bases from J; bases unmatched to any gene: 2. Germline CDR1 GTSNPN, CDR2 SVGIG (reference sequence). The CDR3 reads CAWSEDRGNQPQHF. The DNA of the CDR3 is TGTGCCTGGAGTGAGGACAGGGGAAATCAGCCCCAGCATTTT.

J is TRBJ2-1 and V is TRBV7-2; D remains ambiguous. With 5 bases removed from V and 8 bases from J, the gap between germline ends came to 13 bases. The V gene's germline CDR1 is SGHTA and CDR2 FQGNSA. This CDR3 comprises 13 residues. CDR3 in amino acids: CASSPSVVYEQFF. CDR3 sequence (DNA): TGTGCCAGCAGCCCTTCGGTAGTGTATGAGCAGTTCTTC.

V is TRBV29-1 and J is TRBJ2-7; D might be TRBD1 (6 bases). This CDR3 has 12 amino acids. Germline V gene sequence: CDR1 SQVTM, CDR2 ANQGSEA. The CDR3 bases are TGCAGTGAACAGGGCCAGAAGAACGAGCAGTACTTC. This encodes CSEQGQKNEQYF.

The V call is TRBV6-6, the J call TRBJ2-7, with unresolved D. CDR1 and CDR2 (germline): MNHNY, SVGAGI (reference sequence). The CDR3 consists of 14 residues. Trimming stripped 4 bases from V and 4 bases from J, with 14 bases between. The CDR3 sequence is CASSSVAGVYEQYF. CDR3 in DNA: TGTGCCAGCAGTTCCGTCGCTGGGGTTTACGAGCAGTACTTC.

The rearrangement joins TRBV2 to TRBJ2-3; possible D gene TRBD2, 5 bases. Germline CDR1 and CDR2: SNHLY and FYNNEI. The CDR3 is 15 amino acids. The V end was cut by 8 bases, the J end by 0 bases, with 15 bases between. As DNA, the CDR3 is TGTGCCAGCCCTGGTGTGGACTCTAGCACAGATACGCAGTATTTT. Residues: CASPGVDSSTDTQYF.

The chain employs TRBV2 and TRBJ1-2, with D possibly being TRBD1 (6 bases). The germline V gene encodes CDR1 SNHLY and CDR2 FYNNEI. The CDR3 extends over 14 amino acids. Trimming took off 6 bases at V and 0 bases at J, with 11 bases between the two ends. The CDR3 DNA reads TGTGCCAGCAGCGGACAGCCAGCTAACTATGGCTACACCTTC. It is translated as CASSGQPANYGYTF.

This chain joins TRBV6-1 and TRBJ2-7; no clear D. Trimming shortened V by 2 bases and J by 4 bases, and 15 bases separated the two germline ends. The germline V gene encodes CDR1 MNHNS and CDR2 SASEGT. The CDR3 is 15 amino acids. The chain's CDR3 is CASSERALPLYEQYF. CDR3 in DNA: TGTGCCAGCAGTGAAAGGGCTCTTCCCTTATACGAGCAGTACTTC.

This clone was recorded once. The chain has TRBV7-9 and TRBJ1-1; no definite D call. Germline V gene data show CDR1 as SEHNR and CDR2 as FQNEAQ (reference sequence). V lost 5 bases, J lost 2 bases, and 9 bases lay in between. There are 13 residues in the CDR3. CDR3 coding DNA: TGTGCCAGCAGCCTAACGGGTAACACTGAAGCTTTCTTT. Translating gives CASSLTGNTEAFF.

CDR3 sequence reads: CASSVVGDTEAFF. The CDR3 DNA follows: TGTGCCAGCAGTGTGGTTGGGGACACTGAAGCTTTCTTT. This chain joins TRBV6-1 and TRBJ1-1; D is ambiguous. Germline CDR1 MNHNS, CDR2 SASEGT. Trimming left V 4 bases short and J 3 bases short, with 9 bases between. This CDR3 has 13 amino acids.

The CDR3 DNA reads as TGTGCCAGTAGTCTGGACAGGGGCCGATCGACTCTTCCCAATCAGCCCCAGCATTTT. Protein product: CASSLDRGRSTLPNQPQHF. This sequence joins TRBV19 and TRBJ1-5; 9 bases align to TRBD1. The CDR3 consists of 19 residues. Germline V gives CDR1 LNHDA, CDR2 SQIVND (reference sequence). Trimming removed 5 bases from V and 3 bases from J; junction bases left unmatched: 17.

The rearrangement joins TRBV29-1 to TRBJ1-1; 10 bases agree with TRBD1. CDR1 and CDR2 (germline): SQVTM, ANQGSEA. Trimming at V came to 7 bases and at J to 4 bases, leaving 9 bases not matched to a gene. This CDR3 comprises 14 residues. The CDR3 here is CSGQGTGVITEAFF. The CDR3 nucleotides are TGCAGCGGACAAGGGACAGGGGTGATCACTGAAGCTTTCTTT. Full variable domain (remainder filled in from reference TRBV29-1 and TRBJ1-1): SAVISQKPSRDICQRGTSLTIQCQVDSQVTMMFWYRQQPGQSLTLIATANQGSEATYESGFVIDKFPISRPNLTFSTLTVSNMSPEDSSIYLCSGQGTGVITEAFFGQGTRLTVV.

This clone was recorded only once. This sequence joins TRBV6-1 and TRBJ2-3; TRBD2 might be the D (6 bases). The germline gives CDR1 MNHNS, CDR2 SASEGT. The CDR3 is 17 residues long. The V end lost 4 bases, the J end lost 1 base, and 18 bases lay between the germline ends. The DNA for the CDR3 is TGTGCCAGCAGTGGGCCCTTGGGCGGGAAGGGCACAGATACGCAGTATTTT. Translation gives CASSGPLGGKGTDTQYF.

The chain recombines TRBV6-5 with TRBJ2-7; either TRBD1 or TRBD2 may supply D (5 bases each). The CDR3 loop spans 13 amino acids. V was cut by 4 bases and J by 1 base, with 8 bases left in between. Germline assignment: CDR1 MNHEY and CDR2 SVGAGI. The DNA for the CDR3 is TGTGCCAGCAGTTGGGGGTCATCCTACGAGCAGTACTTC. It yields the protein CASSWGSSYEQYF.

The J gene is TRBJ1-1, the V gene TRBV19, with D hard to call. Germline V gene sequence: CDR1 LNHDA, CDR2 SQIVND (reference sequence). V was shortened by 1 base and J by 3 bases, with 15 bases between the two germline ends. This CDR3 is 16 amino acids long. This chain's CDR3 is CASSIAVGLGYTEAFF. DNA of the CDR3: TGTGCCAGTAGTATAGCCGTGGGTTTGGGGTACACTGAAGCTTTCTTT.

The genes are TRBV6-5 and TRBJ1-2; no reliable D call. CDR3 size: 14 residues. Germline V lookup: CDR1 MNHEY, CDR2 SVGAGI. Trimming took 6 bases from V and 4 from J, leaving 15 bases between them. CDR3 sequence: CASSPLGGTYGYTF. CDR3 sequence (DNA): TGTGCCAGCAGCCCCCTGGGAGGTACCTATGGCTACACCTTC.

V usage is TRBV6-5 and J usage is TRBJ1-2; 9 bases map to TRBD1. The CDR3 loop spans 15 amino acids. Trimming at V came to 5 bases and at J to 2 bases, leaving 6 bases not matched to a gene. CDR1 and CDR2 from the germline V gene are MNHEY and SVGAGI. CDR3 protein: CASSPGTGKNYGYTF. The CDR3 DNA sequence: TGTGCCAGCAGTCCAGGGACAGGGAAAAACTATGGCTACACCTTC.

V and J are TRBV7-9 and TRBJ2-1; 11 nucleotides match TRBD1. The CDR3 covers 16 residues. Germline CDR1 and CDR2: SEHNR and FQNEAQ (reference sequence). Unmatched junction bases numbered 7, after V lost 5 bases and J lost 4 bases. The CDR3 nucleotides are TGTGCCAGCAGCCCAAAAGGACAGGGGGCTTACAATGAGCAGTTCTTC. It is translated as CASSPKGQGAYNEQFF.

This chain connects TRBV13 to TRBJ2-1; tentatively, D is TRBD1 or TRBD2 (6 bases each). The ends were cut back, 3 bases at V and 7 bases at J, with 25 bases in the middle. Germline values: CDR1 PRHDT, CDR2 FYEKMQ (reference sequence). The CDR3 spans 18 residues. CDR3: CASSLSGYQGRPWNEQFF. The CDR3 DNA sequence: TGTGCCAGCAGCTTGTCCGGTTATCAGGGGAGGCCATGGAATGAGCAGTTCTTC.

V is TRBV5-1 and J is TRBJ2-2; TRBD1 or TRBD2 may be the D gene (5 bases each). This CDR3 has 15 amino acids. Trimming took 2 bases from V and 2 from J, leaving 10 bases between them. CDR1 SGHRS and CDR2 YFSETQ come from the germline V gene. As DNA, the CDR3 is TGCGCCAGCAGCTTTGGGGACGAAAACACCGGGGAGCTGTTTTTT. The encoded protein is CASSFGDENTGELFF. Variable domain in full (rest from reference TRBV5-1 and TRBJ2-2): KAGVTQTPRYLIKTRGQQVTLSCSPISGHRSVSWYQQTPGQGLQFLFEYFSETQRNKGNFPGRFSGRQFSNSRSEMNVSTLELGDSALYLCASSFGDENTGELFFGEGSRLTVL.

This sequence joins TRBV2 and TRBJ1-5, with 10 bases lining up with TRBD1. The CDR3 loop spans 17 amino acids. V shed 6 bases, J shed 2 bases, and the junction held 10 bases outside the gene matches. CDR1 SNHLY and CDR2 FYNNEI come from the germline V gene. CDR3 in amino acids: CASSSGQGGARNQPQHF. The CDR3 region has the DNA TGTGCCAGCAGCTCAGGACAGGGGGGGGCACGCAATCAGCCCCAGCATTTT.

The chain combines TRBV2 with TRBJ1-5; a possible D gene is TRBD1 (5 bases). Trimming removed 3 bases at V and 6 bases at J, with 15 bases between. From germline, CDR1 is SNHLY and CDR2 FYNNEI. The CDR3 extends over 15 amino acids. The CDR3 protein is CASSDRGPTGQPQHF. The CDR3 DNA sequence: TGTGCCAGCAGTGATCGGGGCCCGACGGGTCAGCCCCAGCATTTT.

This clone was counted a single time. This rearrangement joins TRBV30 to TRBJ2-1, with D possibly being TRBD1 (6 bases). Deletions cut 3 bases from V and 7 bases from J, with 19 bases between. CDR3 length: 15 amino acids. The V gene's germline CDR1 is GTSNPN and CDR2 SVGIG (reference sequence). The CDR3: CAWSPGQGPPNEQFF. The CDR3 region has the DNA TGTGCCTGGAGCCCCGGTCAGGGGCCCCCTAATGAGCAGTTCTTC.

This chain uses TRBV4-3 with TRBJ2-1; D is uncertain. V shed 4 bases and J shed 6 bases, with 7 bases lying between them. Per germline, CDR1 LGHNA and CDR2 YSLEER. The CDR3 covers 12 residues. The DNA for the CDR3 is TGCGCCAGCAGCCCCCAAGGCAATGAGCAGTTCTTC. It yields the protein CASSPQGNEQFF.

This clone was found once. The V call is TRBV19, the J call TRBJ1-2; 7 bases align to TRBD1. Germline V CDR1 and CDR2: LNHDA, SQIVND (reference sequence). Trimming cost V 5 bases and J 3 bases; bases outside gene matches: 9. The CDR3 extends over 15 amino acids. CDR3 region: CASSYPGTAHYGYTF. Here the CDR3 DNA reads TGTGCCAGTAGTTACCCCGGGACAGCCCACTATGGCTACACCTTC.

V usage is TRBV30 and J usage is TRBJ1-2; 7 bases match TRBD1. V was clipped by 7 bases and J by 6 bases; unmatched bases: 5. The CDR3 consists of 11 residues. Germline values: CDR1 GTSNPN, CDR2 SVGIG (reference sequence). Here the CDR3 reads CASRGGDGYTF. CDR3 sequence (DNA): TGTGCCTCGAGAGGGGGCGATGGCTACACCTTC.

J is TRBJ1-6 and V is TRBV7-9; D is perhaps TRBD1 (6 bases). CDR1 is SEHNR and CDR2 is FQNEAQ in the germline V gene (reference sequence). The ends were cut back, 1 base at V and 5 bases at J, with 9 bases in the middle. There are 15 residues in the CDR3. The CDR3 DNA reads TGTGCCAGCAGCTTAGGGGGACAAAATAATTCACCCCTCCACTTT. Its translation is CASSLGGQNNSPLHF.